The 8 T cell receptor beta chains below all came from one sample that was sequenced in a study of blood T cell repertoires in COVID-19. Libraries were prepared by immunoSEQ multiplex PCR; TCRdb keeps only in-frame clonotypes and omits some of them. The sample shows approximately 300,000 clones, around 86% of them seen only once. The material sequenced was PBMCs or T cells enriched from blood (not recorded which). The source of these receptors is a woman aged 18-30 years who had recovered from COVID-19.

The chain carries TRBV6-5 and TRBJ2-1, with 13 bases fitting TRBD2. The germline V gene encodes CDR1 MNHEY and CDR2 SVGAGI. The J segment lost 5 bases and the V segment lost 6 bases, leaving 4 bases of the junction unmatched. This CDR3 contains 15 residues. The CDR3 protein is CASSPLAGGNNEQFF. The CDR3 nucleotides are TGTGCCAGCAGCCCACTAGCGGGAGGGAACAATGAGCAGTTCTTC.

V gene TRBV7-8 combines with J gene TRBJ2-7; 7 nucleotides agree with TRBD1. The V gene end was trimmed by 4 bases and the J gene end by 0 bases; junction bases not matched to a gene: 6. The CDR3 is 15 residues long. The germline gives CDR1 SGHVS, CDR2 FQNEAQ. The CDR3 DNA follows: TGTGCCAGCAGCTCGGGACAGCTGAGCTCCTACGAGCAGTACTTC. Amino acid sequence: CASSSGQLSSYEQYF.

V is TRBV4-1 and J is TRBJ1-5; D not resolved. V dropped 3 bases and J dropped 6 bases, with 12 bases sitting between them. Looked up from germline, CDR1 is MGHRA and CDR2 is YSYEKL. The CDR3 consists of 14 residues. This chain's CDR3 is CASSQALGSQPQHF. CDR3 sequence (DNA): TGCGCCAGCAGCCAGGCCCTCGGGAGTCAGCCCCAGCATTTT.

The V call is TRBV12-3 or TRBV12-4, the J call TRBJ1-4, with D possibly matching TRBD1 (5 bases). The CDR3 has 13 amino acids. Trimming removed 6 bases from V and 11 bases from J, with 16 bases in between. CDR3 loop: CASSQGPLVKLFF. As DNA, the CDR3 is TGTGCCAGCAGCCAGGGCCCTCTGGTGAAACTGTTTTTT.

This chain uses TRBV7-2 with TRBJ2-5; the match to TRBD2 covers 10 bases. Looked up from germline, CDR1 is SGHTA and CDR2 is FQGNSA. The CDR3 sequence is 19 residues long. Unmatched junction bases numbered 12, after V lost 0 bases and J lost 2 bases. The CDR3 DNA follows: TGTGCCAGCAGCTTAGCAGCAGCGGGGGGGCCGTGGGGACAAGAGACCCAGTACTTC. It encodes CASSLAAAGGPWGQETQYF.

This chain uses TRBV6-5 with TRBJ2-3, with 11 bases lining up with TRBD1. Germline V gives CDR1 MNHEY, CDR2 SVGAGI. With V trimmed by 11 bases and J by 5 bases, 9 bases remained unmatched. The length of the CDR3 is 14 residues. The CDR3 protein is CACGTGGLRDTQYF. In DNA form, the CDR3 reads TGTGCCTGCGGGACAGGGGGACTACGAGATACGCAGTATTTT.

This sequence joins TRBV12-3 or TRBV12-4 and TRBJ2-7, with D tentatively TRBD1 (7 bases). V gave up 8 bases and J gave up 6 bases, with 17 bases separating them. CDR3 length: 13 amino acids. This CDR3 reads CASLRQGAGEQYF. As DNA, the CDR3 is TGTGCCAGCCTAAGACAGGGAGCGGGCGAGCAGTACTTC.

This chain uses TRBV5-1 with TRBJ1-1; D possibly corresponds to TRBD1 (5 bases). The CDR3 is 13 amino acids. Per germline, CDR1 SGHRS and CDR2 YFSETQ. The V and J ends lost 5 bases and 4 bases respectively, with 12 bases between them. The DNA of the CDR3 is TGCGCCAGCAGGGCAGGGCCGAGCACTGAAGCTTTCTTT. Protein: CASRAGPSTEAFF.